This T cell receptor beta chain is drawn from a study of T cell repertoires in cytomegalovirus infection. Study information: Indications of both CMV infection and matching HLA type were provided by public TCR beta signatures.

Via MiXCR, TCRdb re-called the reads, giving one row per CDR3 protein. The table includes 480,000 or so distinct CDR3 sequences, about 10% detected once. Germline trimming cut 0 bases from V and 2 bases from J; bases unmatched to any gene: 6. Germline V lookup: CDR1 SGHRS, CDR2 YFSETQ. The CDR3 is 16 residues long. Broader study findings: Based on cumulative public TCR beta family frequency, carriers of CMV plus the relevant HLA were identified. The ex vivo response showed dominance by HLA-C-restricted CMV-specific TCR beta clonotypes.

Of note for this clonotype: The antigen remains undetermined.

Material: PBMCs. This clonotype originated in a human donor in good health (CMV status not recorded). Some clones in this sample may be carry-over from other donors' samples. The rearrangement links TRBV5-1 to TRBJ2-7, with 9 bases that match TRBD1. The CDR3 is CASSLAIRQGAYEQYF. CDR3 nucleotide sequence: TGCGCCAGCAGCTTGGCTATTCGACAGGGGGCCTACGAGCAGTACTTC.